This T cell receptor beta chain was sequenced for a study of T cell changes during pregnancy in multiple sclerosis. Some clones are missing from TCRdb's copy, which holds only in-frame ones; the method was immunoSEQ multiplex PCR. Among around 130,000 clones listed, roughly 96% were seen once. The clonotype comes from a female donor with multiple sclerosis, enrolled in a pregnancy study. The sample consisted of peripheral blood, taken after pregnancy.

The CDR3 is CASDLSGSPDTDTQYF. The CDR3 DNA sequence: TGCGCCAGCGACCTCAGCGGTTCGCCGGATACAGATACGCAGTATTTT. The V gene is TRBV5-1, the J gene TRBJ2-3; the D gene is possibly TRBD2 (5 bases). Germline CDR1 SGHRS, CDR2 YFSETQ. The CDR3 length is 16 residues. V lost 7 bases and J 3 bases, leaving 21 bases between the germline ends.